This T cell receptor (beta chain) comes out of a study of sequential checkpoint blockade in melanoma. In the study overall: Randomization was 1:1 between first-line nivolumab→ipilimumab and ipilimumab→nivolumab. TCRbeta immunosequencing was performed on DNA from more than 75 pretreatment melanoma tumor samples. Matched biopsies came pretreatment and at week 13 for 20 to 25 patients.

As to treatment: randomized to nivolumab then ipilimumab (arm A) or the reverse (arm B). Patients had received no earlier DNA-damaging chemotherapy. The germline CDR1 and CDR2 sequences are SGHNT and YENEEA. CDR3 length: 14 amino acids. V lost 5 bases, J lost 8 bases, and 6 bases stayed unmatched. TCRdb's table, derived via immunoSEQ multiplex PCR, lists solely in-frame clones and lacks some. Of some 7,900 clones in the sample, around a quarter were seen once. This clone has only a few counts. Sample: tumor tissue (inferred from file names), taken from a patient given nivolumab and ipilimumab in sequence. The TCR originated in a human donor with melanoma. The genes are TRBV11-3 and TRBJ1-2; 12 positions agree with TRBD1. CDR3 bases: TGTGCCAGCAGCCCTCTCGGGACAGGGGGCGGCTACACCTTC. It specifies CASSPLGTGGGYTF.